Below, 10 T cell receptor beta chains from the same sample are listed, as sequenced in a study of OX40 agonist ivuxolimab in advanced cancers. The method was immunoSEQ multiplex PCR; TCRdb's version includes in-frame clones alone and lacks a portion of them. The sample carries 90,000 to 100,000 clones, about 90% recorded once. The sequencing used CD4+ or CD8+ T cells sorted from blood, collected in a trial of the OX40 agonist ivuxolimab. These TCRs come from an adult with an advanced solid tumor such as melanoma, head and neck, liver or kidney cancer.

V gene TRBV6-6 combines with J gene TRBJ2-1, with TRBD1 matching over 11 bases. The length of the CDR3 is 15 residues. Germline loops: CDR1 MNHNY, CDR2 SVGAGI (reference sequence). Trimming at V came to 6 bases and at J to 7 bases, leaving 8 bases not matched to a gene. This CDR3 is CASRPMDRGLNEQFF. In nucleotides, the CDR3 is TGTGCCAGCAGGCCCATGGACAGGGGGCTTAATGAGCAGTTCTTC.

This clone showed up just once. The CDR3 reads CASSLWGGGSLRELFF. Written as DNA, the CDR3 is TGTGCCAGCAGTTTATGGGGGGGCGGTTCTCTCCGGGAGCTGTTTTTT. The chain has TRBV27 and TRBJ2-2, with D maybe TRBD2 (7 bases). The CDR3 spans 16 residues. The ends were cut back, 1 base at V and 9 bases at J, with 18 bases in the middle. Germline loops: CDR1 MNHEY, CDR2 SMNVEV (reference sequence).

This chain links TRBV6-1 with TRBJ2-2, with D unresolved. CDR3 length: 14 residues. CDR1 MNHNS and CDR2 SASEGT come from the germline V gene. V was cut by 4 bases and J by 0 bases, with 6 bases left in between. The CDR3 is CASSAGSNTGELFF. The DNA for the CDR3 is TGTGCCAGCAGTGCCGGATCGAACACCGGGGAGCTGTTTTTT.

This sequence joins TRBV28 and TRBJ1-1, with 7 bases matching TRBD1. V lost 5 bases to trimming and J lost 9 bases; unmatched junction nucleotides: 6. The length of the CDR3 is 12 residues. In germline, CDR1 is MDHEN, CDR2 SYDVKM. The CDR3 DNA reads TGTGCCAGCAGTCTCCAGGACAGGAAAGCTTTCTTT. Amino acids: CASSLQDRKAFF.

This clone was found once. The chain couples TRBV29-1 to TRBJ2-1; no firm D call. V lost 3 bases to trimming and J lost 1 base, with 10 bases between them. The CDR3 has 14 residues. Germline CDR1 is SQVTM and CDR2 is ANQGSEA. The CDR3 DNA reads TGCAGCGTTGAGCGTATTGAATCCTACAATGAGCAGTTCTTC. It specifies CSVERIESYNEQFF.

This clone was detected only once. This CDR3 is CASRSPRGVLPYEQYF. The CDR3 nucleotides read TGTGCCAGCAGATCGCCCCGAGGAGTTTTGCCCTACGAGCAGTACTTC. The J gene is TRBJ2-7, the V gene TRBV7-6; D uncertain. Looked up from germline, CDR1 is SGHVS and CDR2 is FNYEAQ. CDR3 length equals 16 residues. Trimming removed 6 bases at V and 2 bases at J, with 20 bases between.

The chain couples TRBV19 to TRBJ2-1; D is undetermined. Trimming took 3 bases from V and 6 from J, leaving 12 bases between them. The CDR3 is 14 residues long. CDR1 and CDR2 (germline): LNHDA, SQIVND (reference sequence). The DNA for the CDR3 is TGTGCCAGTAGTATGTGGATCGGACCCAATGAGCAGTTCTTC. Protein sequence: CASSMWIGPNEQFF.

The chain recombines TRBV27 with TRBJ1-5; D is perhaps TRBD1 (5 bases). The CDR3 is 13 amino acids. Trimming shortened V by 3 bases and J by 6 bases, and 9 bases separated the two germline ends. Germline V lookup: CDR1 MNHEY, CDR2 SMNVEV (reference sequence). The CDR3 bases are TGTGCCAGCAGTTTCACGGGGGGTCAGCCCCAGCATTTT. Translated: CASSFTGGQPQHF.

This chain connects TRBV21-1 to TRBJ2-3. TRBV21-1 is deemed a pseudogene. This CDR3 spans 12 amino acids. The CDR3 DNA reads as TGTGCCAGCAACAGCGGCACAGATACGCAGTATTTT. This sequence encodes CASNSGTDTQYF.

The V and J genes are TRBV9 and TRBJ2-5; 9 bases fit TRBD1. The germline gives CDR1 SGDLS, CDR2 YYNGEE. Trimming at V came to 1 base and at J to 5 bases, leaving 6 bases not matched to a gene. The CDR3 totals 15 residues. In DNA form, the CDR3 reads TGTGCCAGCAGCGTACAGGGACAGGGATGGGAGACCCAGTACTTC. Encoded protein: CASSVQGQGWETQYF.